The TCR beta chain described here comes from a study of T cells in Graves' hyperthyroidism and ophthalmopathy. General study points: Separating ophthalmopathy from stable hyperthyroidism was achieved by a 13 V-J model. The majority of expanded thyroid clonotypes above 0.001 also appeared in blood.

The CDR3 extends over 16 amino acids. From germline, CDR1 is SQVTM and CDR2 ANQGSEA. V trimming: 2 bases; J trimming: 1 base; junction bases outside the gene matches: 5. Amplified TCR beta CDR3 regions came from RNA transcripts. Using the HTBI primer set, a first-round RT-PCR was run on the TCR CDR3. TCRdb reprocessed the multiplex PCR reads with MiXCR, giving one entry per CDR3 protein. Of 450,000 to 700,000 distinct CDR3 sequences listed, 46% are singletons. This clonotype came up once. Its antigen remains unknown. Sequences were obtained from peripheral blood or thyroid tissue (not recorded which). The receptor was isolated from an adult woman with Graves' disease, either hyperthyroidism or ophthalmopathy (not recorded which). The chain is built from TRBV29-1 and TRBJ2-2; 9 positions agree with TRBD2. CDR3 region: CSVELSGRGNTGELFF. DNA of the CDR3: TGCAGCGTTGAACTTAGCGGGAGAGGGAACACCGGGGAGCTGTTTTTT.